The 10 T cell receptor beta chains presented below share a single source sample, sequenced in a study of spatial heterogeneity in lung cancer. This sample's time point: sample taken at primary tumor resection. Sequencing of whole RNA from tumor, nontumor lung or frozen PBMC involved no sorting. MiXCR, run by TCRdb on the 5' RACE reads, gives a single entry per CDR3 protein. This sample has 50,000 or so distinct CDR3 sequences; 7.6% occur once, and the top ten carry more than 10%. Sequenced here: PBMCs, sampled at surgery. These receptors were taken from a female donor with early-stage non-small cell lung cancer.

This clonotype was found many times. The chain uses TRBV5-1 and TRBJ2-5, with unresolved D. Germline CDR1 reads SGHRS; CDR2 reads YFSETQ. V dropped 4 bases and J dropped 2 bases, with 9 bases sitting between them. CDR3 length equals 13 residues. In DNA form, the CDR3 reads TGCGCCAGCAGCACCCAGCCGCAAGAGACCCAGTACTTC. Translated, it gives CASSTQPQETQYF.

The gene calls are TRBV6-5 and TRBJ2-7, with a possible D match to TRBD2 (5 bases). Per the germline V gene, CDR1 is MNHEY and CDR2 is SVGAGI. The CDR3 has 12 amino acids. The V end lost 6 bases, the J end lost 6 bases, and 12 bases lay between the germline ends. The DNA for the CDR3 is TGTGCCAGCAGCCTCTTACGGGGCGAGCAGTACTTC. Protein sequence: CASSLLRGEQYF.

In its sample, this clonotype was seen a few times. The V and J genes are TRBV12-3 or TRBV12-4 and TRBJ2-1; 11 positions agree with TRBD2. This CDR3 region has 16 residues. J gave up 2 bases and V 6 bases, and 6 bases lay outside the gene matches. The CDR3 nucleotides are TGTGCCAGCAGGCGTACTAGCGGGGGACCCTACAATGAGCAGTTCTTC. Translation: CASRRTSGGPYNEQFF.

There are a few counts of this clonotype. CDR3 protein: CASSSISARWDLGGYTF. Here the CDR3 DNA reads TGTGCCAGCAGCAGTATCTCCGCGCGCTGGGACCTCGGTGGCTACACCTTC. This rearrangement joins TRBV21-1 to TRBJ1-2. TRBV21-1 is labeled a pseudogene. The CDR3 covers 17 residues.

The sample holds many counts of this clonotype. V usage is TRBV4-3 and J usage is TRBJ2-5, with no clear D. This CDR3 spans 18 amino acids. Germline CDR1 and CDR2: LGHNA and YSLEER. V shed 0 bases and J shed 0 bases, with 17 bases lying between them. The CDR3 DNA reads TGCGCCAGCAGCCAAGAAATGAAAGGATCATCGTACCAAGAGACCCAGTACTTC. This sequence encodes CASSQEMKGSSYQETQYF.

Ten or more counts support this clonotype. V is TRBV12-3 or TRBV12-4 and J is TRBJ1-2; the match to TRBD1 covers 7 bases. The V segment lost 6 bases and the J segment 4 bases; nucleotides outside the gene matches: 5. The CDR3 extends over 13 amino acids. The CDR3 DNA reads as TGTGCCAGCAGCCACGACAGGGCCTATGGCTACACCTTC. Its protein product is CASSHDRAYGYTF.

The genes are TRBV12-3 or TRBV12-4 and TRBJ2-2; D uncertain. V was trimmed by 7 bases and J by 0 bases, leaving 3 bases between them. This CDR3 is built from 12 residues. The CDR3 DNA reads TGTGCCAGCAAAACGAACACCGGGGAGCTGTTTTTT. Translated, it gives CASKTNTGELFF.

This clonotype has just a few counts. The chain links TRBV9 to TRBJ2-2; TRBD1 agrees at 7 bases. The germline V gene has CDR1 SGDLS and CDR2 YYNGEE. Trimming removed 0 bases from V and 6 bases from J; junction bases left unmatched: 5. The CDR3 has 15 amino acids. Here the CDR3 reads CASSVATGAPGELFF. As DNA, the CDR3 is TGTGCCAGCAGCGTAGCTACAGGGGCGCCCGGGGAGCTGTTTTTT.

This clonotype showed up many times. This chain uses TRBV2 with TRBJ2-4; perhaps TRBD1 as D (5 bases). With 10 bases removed from V and 3 bases from J, the gap between germline ends came to 16 bases. The length of the CDR3 is 14 residues. Germline assignment: CDR1 SNHLY and CDR2 FYNNEI. Here the CDR3 reads CATTPSGYKNIQYF. CDR3 nucleotides: TGTGCCACAACTCCTTCAGGGTACAAAAACATTCAGTACTTC.

This clonotype was counted a few times. The chain uses TRBV9 and TRBJ2-3, with 10 bases aligning to TRBD2. Germline V gene data show CDR1 as SGDLS and CDR2 as YYNGEE. J was trimmed by 0 bases and V by 0 bases; bases with no gene match: 7. The CDR3 covers 18 residues. CDR3 in amino acids: CASSVVGSSGGSTDTQYF. CDR3 bases: TGTGCCAGCAGCGTAGTAGGATCTAGCGGGGGCAGCACAGATACGCAGTATTTT.